This TCR beta chain was observed in a study of blood T cell repertoires in COVID-19. Overall study: The analysed material was cDNA or gDNA that came from T cells, B-cell-depleted T cells, or PBMCs.

This clone appeared a single time. Donors were grouped by their self-reported clinical history. The recovered donors of Cohort 3 showed two negative PCRs, clearance, or symptom resolution. V dropped 1 base and J dropped 7 bases, with 16 bases sitting between them. The CDR3 runs to 14 residues. Germline CDR1 is GTSNPN and CDR2 is SVGIG (reference sequence). In the source study's methods: Quantification of nucleated cells was approximated via reference gene primer amplification. Using immunoSEQ multiplex PCR, the repertoire was profiled, and TCRdb retains in-frame clones only, with some absent. The V and J calls and clone size were taken over from that table, and D and trimming were inferred from the DNA. The data contain approximately 170,000 clones, roughly 83% of them singletons.

This receptor was identified in a woman between 45 and 60 years old who had recovered from COVID-19. The V and J genes are TRBV30 and TRBJ1-2, with D perhaps matching TRBD1 (5 bases). Specimen: PBMCs or T cells enriched from blood (not recorded which). CDR3 region: CAWSGGLTGFGYTF. The CDR3 bases are TGTGCCTGGAGTGGGGGACTCACGGGCTTTGGCTACACCTTC.